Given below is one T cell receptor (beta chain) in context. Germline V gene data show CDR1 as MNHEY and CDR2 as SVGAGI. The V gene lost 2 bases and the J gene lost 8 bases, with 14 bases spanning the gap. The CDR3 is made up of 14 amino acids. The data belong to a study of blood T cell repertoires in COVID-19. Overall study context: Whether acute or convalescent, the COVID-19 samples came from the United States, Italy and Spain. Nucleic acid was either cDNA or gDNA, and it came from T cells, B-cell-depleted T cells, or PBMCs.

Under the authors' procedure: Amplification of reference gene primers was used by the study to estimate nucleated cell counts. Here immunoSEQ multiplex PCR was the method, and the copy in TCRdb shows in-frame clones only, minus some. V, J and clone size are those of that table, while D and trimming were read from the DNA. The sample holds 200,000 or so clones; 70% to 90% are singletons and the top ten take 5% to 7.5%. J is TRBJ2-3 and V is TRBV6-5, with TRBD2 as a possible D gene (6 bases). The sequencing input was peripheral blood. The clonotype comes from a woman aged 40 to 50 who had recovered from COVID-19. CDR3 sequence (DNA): TGTGCCAGCAGTTACGGGACTTTGGGGAGTACGCAGTATTTT. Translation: CASSYGTLGSTQYF.